A single sample gave rise to the 24 T cell receptor beta chains below, sequenced in a study of T cells in Graves' hyperthyroidism and ophthalmopathy. RNA transcripts provided the source from which TCR beta CDR3 regions were amplified. HTBI primers drove first-round RT-PCR of the TCR CDR3. TCRdb re-called the multiplex PCR reads through MiXCR, storing one row per CDR3 protein. There are hundreds of thousands of distinct CDR3 sequences in the sample; around 14% occur only once, and 5.5% to 7.5% lies in the top ten. The sequenced sample consisted of blood. The origin of the receptors is a woman younger than 45 with Graves' hyperthyroidism that later progressed to Graves' ophthalmopathy.

This chain uses TRBV7-8 with TRBJ2-3; the D is unclear. Trimming pared 6 bases from V and 0 bases from J, leaving 25 bases between. From germline, CDR1 is SGHVS and CDR2 FQNEAQ. This CDR3 comprises 19 residues. The CDR3 region has the DNA TGTGCCAGCAGGGACCAGACACTGACAAGCCCCCTAAGCACAGATACGCAGTATTTT. It encodes CASRDQTLTSPLSTDTQYF.

Concerning this clonotype: A much larger clonotype is one base distant, so this may be a read error. The CDR3, as DNA: TGTGCCAGCAGTGAAGCGCTTTACCGTCGGGGGCGGGCCCTCCACTTT. This codes for CASSEALYRRGRALHF. The V call is TRBV2, the J call TRBJ1-6; D may be TRBD1 (6 bases). Trimming removed 0 bases from V and 14 bases from J, with 20 bases in between. This CDR3 comprises 16 residues. The germline gives CDR1 SNHLY, CDR2 FYNNEI.

The rearrangement uses TRBV7-6 and TRBJ2-2; tentative D call: TRBD1 (6 bases). V shed 5 bases and J shed 1 base, with 14 bases lying between them. The CDR3 has 16 amino acids. In germline, CDR1 is SGHVS, CDR2 FNYEAQ. CDR3: CASSPRTALNTGELFF. CDR3 DNA: TGTGCCAGCAGCCCGAGGACAGCTTTGAACACCGGGGAGCTGTTTTTT.

This clonotype was counted ten times or more. The genes are TRBV6-1 and TRBJ1-2; TRBD1 might be the D (5 bases). Germline V CDR1 and CDR2: MNHNS, SASEGT. V was cut by 1 base and J by 3 bases, with 9 bases left in between. There are 14 residues in the CDR3. CDR3 nucleotide sequence: TGTGCCAGCAGTGAAGTCGTGGGGGACTATGGCTACACCTTC. It codes for CASSEVVGDYGYTF.

This clonotype was seen repeatedly, ten times or more. This sequence joins TRBV7-9 and TRBJ1-5; D not certain. CDR1 and CDR2 (germline): SEHNR, FQNEAQ (reference sequence). The CDR3 contains 14 residues. Between the trimmed V and J ends, which lost 4 bases and 0 bases, there was a span of 7 bases. The CDR3 coding sequence is TGTGCCAGCAGCTACCTAGATAGCAATCAGCCCCAGCATTTT. Translation gives CASSYLDSNQPQHF. Variable domain in full (rest from reference TRBV7-9 and TRBJ1-5): DTGVSQNPRHKITKRGQNVTFRCDPISEHNRLYWYRQTLGQGPEFLTYFQNEAQLEKSRLLSDRFSAERPKGSFSTLEIQRTEQGDSAMYLCASSYLDSNQPQHFGDGTRLSIL.

This clonotype was seen a handful of times. V usage is TRBV18 and J usage is TRBJ1-2; 8 bases align to TRBD1. V shed 3 bases, J shed 8 bases, and the junction held 8 bases outside the gene matches. The CDR3 has 14 amino acids. Germline assignment: CDR1 KGHSH and CDR2 LQKENI. CDR3 in amino acids: CASSPNRGAEGYTF. The CDR3 coding sequence is TGTGCCAGCTCACCCAACAGGGGGGCTGAAGGCTACACCTTC.

This clonotype was recorded once. V and J are TRBV19 and TRBJ2-7; tentative D call: TRBD1 (6 bases). The V and J ends lost 7 bases and 3 bases respectively, with 16 bases between them. This CDR3 has 14 residues. Germline V gene data show CDR1 as LNHDA and CDR2 as SQIVND (reference sequence). The chain's CDR3 is CASTPGAMGYEQYF. The CDR3 DNA follows: TGTGCCAGTACACCAGGGGCTATGGGCTACGAGCAGTACTTC.

This clonotype was picked up many times. The CDR3: CASSPTSRAYEQYF. The DNA of the CDR3 is TGTGCCAGCAGTCCGACTAGCCGAGCCTACGAGCAGTACTTC. The chain carries TRBV28 and TRBJ2-7; 7 bases are a match to TRBD2. CDR1 is MDHEN, CDR2 SYDVKM, per germline. V was pared by 5 bases and J by 2 bases, with 6 bases of the junction left unmatched. This CDR3 has 14 residues.

The table lists this clonotype with many counts. The rearrangement links TRBV28 to TRBJ2-7, with 7 positions matching TRBD2. Germline V lookup: CDR1 MDHEN, CDR2 SYDVKM. The V and J ends lost 8 bases and 2 bases, in that order; junction bases with no gene match: 3. This CDR3 is 12 amino acids long. CDR3 region: CASCRGAYEQYF. CDR3 sequence (DNA): TGTGCCAGCTGCCGGGGGGCCTACGAGCAGTACTTC.

V usage is TRBV12-3 or TRBV12-4 and J usage is TRBJ1-1; tentative D call: TRBD1 (5 bases). With 7 bases removed from V and 3 bases from J, the gap between germline ends came to 18 bases. The CDR3 consists of 15 residues. CDR3 sequence: CASTPGGGRDTEAFF. Written as DNA, the CDR3 is TGTGCCAGCACCCCGGGGGGGGGACGGGACACTGAAGCTTTCTTT.

This clonotype was counted ten times or more. V gene TRBV29-1 combines with J gene TRBJ2-7; the match to TRBD1 covers 9 bases. Trimming cost V 6 bases and J 5 bases; bases outside gene matches: 8. Germline lookup yields CDR1 SQVTM and CDR2 ANQGSEA. The CDR3 is 13 residues long. The chain's CDR3 is CSVGYRGRNEQYF. CDR3 sequence (DNA): TGCAGCGTCGGGTACAGGGGGCGGAACGAGCAGTACTTC.

This clonotype was counted ten times or more. V gene TRBV10-3 combines with J gene TRBJ1-1, with TRBD1 as a possible D gene (5 bases). This CDR3 has 14 residues. V lost 2 bases and J lost 5, with 12 bases in between. Germline values: CDR1 ENHRY, CDR2 SYGVKD. This CDR3 is CAISEPAGGTEAFF. The DNA for the CDR3 is TGTGCCATCAGTGAGCCGGCGGGGGGTACTGAAGCTTTCTTT.

This clonotype was detected ten times or more. The rearrangement links TRBV6-2 or TRBV6-3 to TRBJ2-6, with D tentatively TRBD1 (5 bases). V dropped 0 bases and J dropped 0 bases, with 6 bases sitting between them. The germline CDR1 and CDR2 sequences are MNHEY and SVGEGT. The CDR3 covers 16 residues. CDR3 residues: CASSYSGVSGANVLTF. As DNA, the CDR3 is TGTGCCAGCAGTTACTCAGGGGTCTCTGGGGCCAACGTCCTGACTTTC.

This clonotype was detected many times. This chain connects TRBV28 to TRBJ2-3; TRBD1 agrees at 7 bases. Germline V lookup: CDR1 MDHEN, CDR2 SYDVKM. V lost 5 bases and J lost 5; bases outside the gene matches: 16. The CDR3 length is 17 residues. The CDR3 protein is CASSPNQGQPRGDTQYF. CDR3 coding DNA: TGTGCCAGCAGTCCGAACCAGGGACAGCCCCGGGGAGATACGCAGTATTTT.

This clonotype was seen repeatedly, ten times or more. V usage is TRBV7-2 and J usage is TRBJ2-7; no reliable D call. CDR3 length equals 13 residues. Germline V gives CDR1 SGHTA, CDR2 FQGNSA. Trimming pared 4 bases from V and 6 bases from J, leaving 13 bases between. CDR3 sequence: CASSSFSLREQYF. The CDR3 DNA follows: TGTGCCAGCAGCTCCTTTAGCCTCCGCGAGCAGTACTTC.

The table lists this clonotype with a few counts. The junction differs from germline at one of its ends, possibly a read error. This chain links TRBV27 with TRBJ1-4; D is possibly TRBD1 (6 bases). The CDR3 length is 16 residues. CDR1 is MNHEY and CDR2 is SMNVEV in the germline V gene (reference sequence). This chain's CDR3 is CASRFDNGGLDEKLFF. CDR3 bases: TGTGCCAGCCGTTTCGATAATGGGGGGCTGGATGAAAAACTGTTTTTT.

This chain connects TRBV30 to TRBJ2-6; perhaps TRBD1 as D (5 bases). V lost 6 bases, J lost 2 bases, and 11 bases lay in between. The germline gives CDR1 GTSNPN, CDR2 SVGIG (reference sequence). This CDR3 has 14 residues. CDR3 nucleotide sequence: TGTGCCTGCCAAGGGGTGCCTGGGGCCAACGTCCTGACTTTC. This sequence encodes CACQGVPGANVLTF.

This clonotype was counted at least ten times. This chain uses TRBV20-1 with TRBJ2-1; D gene ambiguous. The CDR3 runs 15 residues. Germline V gene data show CDR1 as DFQATT and CDR2 as SNEGSKA (reference sequence). V was shortened by 0 bases and J by 3 bases, with 12 bases between the two germline ends. The CDR3 here is CSARDMARNYNEQFF. The CDR3 coding sequence is TGCAGTGCTAGAGATATGGCCAGGAACTACAATGAGCAGTTCTTC.

The rearrangement uses TRBV5-4 and TRBJ2-1; no definite D call. The V end was cut by 3 bases, the J end by 0 bases, with 10 bases between. CDR1 is SGHNT, CDR2 YYREEE, per germline (reference sequence). The length of the CDR3 is 15 residues. The CDR3, as DNA: TGTGCCAGCAGCTGGAAAATCAACTCCTACAATGAGCAGTTCTTC. It is translated as CASSWKINSYNEQFF.

In its sample, this clonotype was seen many times. This chain uses TRBV7-8 with TRBJ2-2, with a possible D match to TRBD2 (6 bases). The CDR3 runs 20 residues. Germline V CDR1 and CDR2: SGHVS, FQNEAQ. The V end was cut by 0 bases, the J end by 5 bases, with 25 bases between. The CDR3 coding sequence is TGTGCCAGCAGCTTAGCGTTCCTGACTAGTTCGGAGGGAAGGACCGGGGAGCTGTTTTTT. It translates to CASSLAFLTSSEGRTGELFF.

The CDR3 coding sequence is TGCAGTGCTAGAGAAGGGACTAGCGGGAGGGGAGTCACAGATACGCAGTATTTT. Translated, it gives CSAREGTSGRGVTDTQYF. This chain connects TRBV20-1 to TRBJ2-3; 16 nucleotides line up with TRBD2. CDR3 length: 18 amino acids. V lost 0 bases and J lost 2; bases outside the gene matches: 5. Germline V gene sequence: CDR1 DFQATT, CDR2 SNEGSKA (reference sequence).

This clonotype has a count of ten or more. The genes are TRBV19 and TRBJ2-2, with D hard to call. The germline CDR1 and CDR2 sequences are LNHDA and SQIVND (reference sequence). Trimming left V 3 bases short and J 10 bases short, with 15 bases between. This CDR3 is 14 amino acids long. CDR3 loop: CASSISGYILELFF. The CDR3 DNA reads TGTGCCAGTAGTATTTCGGGCTACATTTTGGAGCTGTTTTTT. Filled out from reference TRBV19 and TRBJ2-2, the complete variable domain reads DGGITQSPKYLFRKEGQNVTLSCEQNLNHDAMYWYRQDPGQGLRLIYYSQIVNDFQKGDIAEGYSVSREKKESFPLTVTSAQKNPTAFYLCASSISGYILELFFGEGSRLTVL.

This clonotype was found many times. This chain joins TRBV2 and TRBJ2-2; the D is unclear. The V and J ends lost 3 bases and 5 bases respectively, with 7 bases between them. Germline V CDR1 and CDR2: SNHLY, FYNNEI. The CDR3 runs to 13 residues. The CDR3 reads CASSDRRTGELFF. The CDR3 DNA follows: TGTGCCAGCAGTGACAGAAGGACCGGGGAGCTGTTTTTT.

This clonotype was seen repeatedly, ten times or more. The chain has TRBV28 and TRBJ1-6; D unresolved. V lost 8 bases to trimming and J lost 11 bases, with 22 bases between them. The CDR3 has 15 residues. Germline V gene sequence: CDR1 MDHEN, CDR2 SYDVKM. The CDR3 nucleotides read TGTGCCAGCTCGGCGACCGCCGAAACCTTGACACCCCTCCACTTT. Translation: CASSATAETLTPLHF.